Following are 25 T cell receptor beta chains from one sample sequenced in a study of T cells in Graves' hyperthyroidism and ophthalmopathy. Using RNA transcripts as the source, TCR beta CDR3 regions were amplified. TCR CDR3 regions were first amplified by RT-PCR with HTBI primers. TCRdb re-derived calls from the multiplex PCR reads in MiXCR, one entry per CDR3 protein. The table has some 360,000 distinct CDR3 sequences, about a sixth seen once. What was sequenced was blood. Every receptor here comes from a woman in her thirties or forties with Graves' ophthalmopathy.

This clonotype was picked up many times. The rearrangement uses TRBV3-1 and TRBJ1-2; D remains ambiguous. Germline CDR1 LGHDT, CDR2 YNNKEL (reference sequence). CDR3 length equals 15 residues. V gave up 0 bases and J gave up 0 bases, with 8 bases separating them. The CDR3 protein is CASSQDLTPNYGYTF. The DNA of the CDR3 is TGTGCCAGCAGCCAAGATCTTACCCCTAACTATGGCTACACCTTC.

This clonotype was counted ten times or more. The V and J genes are TRBV7-2 and TRBJ2-7; TRBD2 agrees at 9 bases. The germline CDR1 and CDR2 sequences are SGHTA and FQGNSA. The CDR3 contains 15 residues. Germline trimming cut 2 bases from V and 9 bases from J; bases unmatched to any gene: 11. In DNA, the CDR3 is TGTGCCAGCAGCTTAAGTATAGCGGGAGAATTCAGGCAGTACTTC. This encodes CASSLSIAGEFRQYF.

This clonotype was seen repeatedly, ten times or more. The gene calls are TRBV6-5 and TRBJ2-7; D is possibly TRBD1 (6 bases). This CDR3 contains 12 residues. Trimming cost V 4 bases and J 4 bases, with 8 bases left between them. The germline V gene encodes CDR1 MNHEY and CDR2 SVGAGI. The CDR3 DNA sequence: TGTGCCAGCAGTTCCCAGGGGTACGAGCAGTACTTC. Protein: CASSSQGYEQYF.

This clonotype was seen at least ten times. The V gene is TRBV7-2, the J gene TRBJ2-7; 9 nucleotides align to TRBD1. The junction had 4 bases not matched to a gene; V was cut back by 3 bases and J by 1 base. Germline V lookup: CDR1 SGHTA, CDR2 FQGNSA. The CDR3 covers 15 residues. The CDR3 spells CASSLGQGGSYEQYF. CDR3 nucleotide sequence: TGTGCCAGCAGCTTGGGACAGGGCGGTTCCTACGAGCAGTACTTC.

This clonotype has just a few counts. As DNA, the CDR3 is TGCGCCAGCAGCCAAATCAGGGTTAACAGGGGTAATGGCTACACCTTC. This sequence encodes CASSQIRVNRGNGYTF. This chain joins TRBV4-3 and TRBJ1-2, with 7 bases that match TRBD1. The germline V gene has CDR1 LGHNA and CDR2 YSLEER. V lost 2 bases and J lost 6; bases outside the gene matches: 12. This CDR3 is 16 amino acids long.

This clonotype was recorded at least ten times. The chain has TRBV2 and TRBJ2-7; 11 positions match TRBD2. Germline V lookup: CDR1 SNHLY, CDR2 FYNNEI. The CDR3 has 13 residues. Trimming cost V 9 bases and J 3 bases; bases outside gene matches: 4. CDR3 loop: CASISGRVYEQYF. The CDR3, as DNA: TGTGCCAGTATTAGCGGGAGGGTCTACGAGCAGTACTTC.

In this sample, this clonotype turned up many times. The V gene is TRBV20-1, the J gene TRBJ1-1; D gene uncertain. CDR3 length: 11 residues. Looked up from germline, CDR1 is DFQATT and CDR2 is SNEGSKA (reference sequence). Trimming left V 3 bases short and J 5 bases short, with 7 bases between. CDR3 sequence (DNA): TGCAGTGCTAGTGTTGGGACTGAAGCTTTCTTT. It translates to CSASVGTEAFF.

Many counts were recorded for this clonotype. The V and J genes are TRBV11-2 and TRBJ2-7, with 8 bases lining up with TRBD1. CDR1 and CDR2 from the germline V gene are SGHAT and FQNNGV. The V and J ends lost 5 bases and 4 bases, in that order; junction bases with no gene match: 10. This CDR3 is built from 15 residues. CDR3 loop: CASSLPPQGAYEQYF. The CDR3 coding sequence is TGTGCCAGCAGCCTCCCCCCGCAGGGGGCTTACGAGCAGTACTTC.

In this sample, this clonotype turned up many times. The gene calls are TRBV7-2 and TRBJ2-5; D possibly uses TRBD1 or TRBD2 (5 bases each). Germline lookup yields CDR1 SGHTA and CDR2 FQGNSA. V shed 1 base and J shed 6 bases, with 12 bases lying between them. The CDR3 length is 14 residues. The CDR3 coding sequence is TGTGCCAGCAGCTTAGGGGGGTTTTCAAAGACCCAGTACTTC. This encodes CASSLGGFSKTQYF.

The J gene is TRBJ2-5, the V gene TRBV6-1; tentatively, D is TRBD2 (7 bases). The germline gives CDR1 MNHNS, CDR2 SASEGT. The CDR3 has 15 residues. V lost 2 bases, J lost 4 bases, and 14 bases lay in between. CDR3 residues: CASSELGGGRETQYF. The DNA for the CDR3 is TGTGCCAGCAGTGAATTAGGGGGGGGACGAGAGACCCAGTACTTC.

There are many counts of this clonotype. The chain couples TRBV4-3 to TRBJ1-1; D uncertain. The CDR3 consists of 14 residues. Trimming removed 0 bases at V and 6 bases at J, with 11 bases between. Germline CDR1 and CDR2: LGHNA and YSLEER. The CDR3 loop is CASSQERVIAEAFF. In DNA form, the CDR3 reads TGCGCCAGCAGCCAAGAACGGGTCATCGCTGAAGCTTTCTTT.

The table lists this clonotype with many counts. The V gene is TRBV20-1, the J gene TRBJ2-7; TRBD2 agrees at 8 bases. CDR3 length: 14 amino acids. The V segment lost 6 bases and the J segment 5 bases; nucleotides outside the gene matches: 12. CDR1 DFQATT and CDR2 SNEGSKA come from the germline V gene (reference sequence). The CDR3 reads CSATYGLAGDEQYF. In nucleotides, the CDR3 is TGCAGTGCAACTTACGGGCTAGCGGGCGACGAGCAGTACTTC.

Comments on this clonotype: A much larger clone is a single base away; this may be a read error. CDR3 amino acids: CAWSAKLGTQYF. CDR3 sequence (DNA): TGTGCCTGGAGTGCCAAACTAGGGACCCAGTACTTC. The chain is built from TRBV30 and TRBJ2-5; D might be TRBD2 (5 bases). The CDR3 is made up of 12 amino acids. Germline CDR1 and CDR2: GTSNPN and SVGIG (reference sequence). The germline V and J ends were trimmed by 1 base and 7 bases, with 10 bases remaining between them.

This clonotype was counted at least ten times. The DNA of the CDR3 is TGTGCCAGCGCTAACAGGGGCGGCAACTATGGCTACACCTTC. It translates to CASANRGGNYGYTF. The chain has TRBV28 and TRBJ1-2, with 7 bases identical to TRBD1. This CDR3 contains 14 residues. Looked up from germline, CDR1 is MDHEN and CDR2 is SYDVKM. The V and J ends lost 8 bases and 2 bases, in that order; junction bases with no gene match: 8.

This clonotype was detected ten times or more. The chain recombines TRBV11-2 with TRBJ1-4; maybe TRBD1 (5 bases). Per germline, CDR1 SGHAT and CDR2 FQNNGV. V lost 3 bases and J lost 6, with 20 bases in between. CDR3 length: 17 amino acids. For the CDR3, the DNA is TGTGCCAGCAGCTTGGGGCCCACAGGTGGGGCATATGAAAAACTGTTTTTT. It specifies CASSLGPTGGAYEKLFF.

This clonotype is a singleton in its sample. The junction departs from germline at one end; a sequencing error may be responsible. The chain couples TRBV12-3 or TRBV12-4 to TRBJ2-5; TRBD1 aligns across 9 bases. The CDR3 runs to 14 residues. CDR3 nucleotide sequence: TGTACCAGCAGTTTACAGGGGGCTGCAGAGACCCAGTACTTC. Translating gives CTSSLQGAAETQYF.

This clonotype was detected many times. The chain combines TRBV27 with TRBJ1-1; no reliable D call. Trimming removed 3 bases at V and 5 bases at J, with 10 bases between. The CDR3 spans 13 residues. Germline CDR1 reads MNHEY; CDR2 reads SMNVEV (reference sequence). This chain's CDR3 is CASSLSRWTEAFF. The CDR3 nucleotides read TGTGCCAGCAGTTTGTCCCGGTGGACTGAAGCTTTCTTT.

This clonotype appeared many times. This sequence joins TRBV20-1 and TRBJ1-1; tentative D call: TRBD1 (5 bases). The CDR3 loop spans 14 amino acids. V was trimmed by 5 bases and J by 3 bases, leaving 16 bases between them. CDR1 and CDR2 from the germline V gene are DFQATT and SNEGSKA (reference sequence). The CDR3 nucleotides read TGCAGTGCTGTCCGACAGAATTTCGACACTGAAGCTTTCTTT. As protein: CSAVRQNFDTEAFF.

CDR3 sequence (DNA): TGTGCCAGCAGCTTATCCCGGACCTGGCCCTCCTACGAGCAGTACTTC. Translating it yields CASSLSRTWPSYEQYF. V gene TRBV11-2 combines with J gene TRBJ2-7; D is uncertain. The ends were cut back, 2 bases at V and 0 bases at J, with 14 bases in the middle. The CDR3 covers 16 residues. CDR1 is SGHAT, CDR2 FQNNGV, per germline.

The chain has TRBV6-5 and TRBJ2-1; 13 nucleotides align to TRBD2. The V gene end was trimmed by 4 bases and the J gene end by 14 bases; junction bases not matched to a gene: 14. This CDR3 contains 16 residues. CDR1 and CDR2 (germline): MNHEY, SVGAGI. CDR3 sequence reads: CASSSTLQGLAGVEFF. As DNA, the CDR3 is TGTGCCAGCAGTTCGACCCTCCAAGGACTAGCGGGAGTGGAGTTCTTC.

This clonotype was detected many times. J is TRBJ1-5 and V is TRBV28; TRBD1 aligns across 8 bases. CDR3 length: 15 residues. Germline CDR1 and CDR2: MDHEN and SYDVKM. V was clipped by 10 bases and J by 1 base; unmatched bases: 9. CDR3 region: CATRPTGVSNQPQHF. CDR3 DNA: TGTGCCACCCGTCCGACAGGGGTGAGCAATCAGCCCCAGCATTTT.

This clonotype was seen ten or more times. CDR3 region: CASMRSPREPQHF. In DNA, the CDR3 is TGTGCCAGCATGCGGTCCCCCAGGGAGCCCCAGCATTTT. The chain combines TRBV12-3 or TRBV12-4 with TRBJ1-5, with a possible D match to TRBD1 (5 bases). This CDR3 comprises 13 residues. V lost 7 bases to trimming and J lost 8 bases, with 15 bases between them.

About this clonotype: It may be a read error: a sequence one base away is much more abundant. V usage is TRBV19 and J usage is TRBJ2-2; weak D call: TRBD1 (5 bases). Trimming pared 8 bases from V and 5 bases from J, leaving 12 bases between. The CDR3 runs to 13 residues. Germline CDR1 reads LNHDA; CDR2 reads SQIVND (reference sequence). The CDR3 DNA reads TGTGCCAGTGGTACTTCAGGGACCGGGGAGCTGTTTTTT. Residues: CASGTSGTGELFF.

There are many counts of this clonotype. V is TRBV6-2 or TRBV6-3 and J is TRBJ2-2; D remains ambiguous. Germline V lookup: CDR1 MNHEY, CDR2 SVGEGT. V was pared by 1 base and J by 1 base, with 4 bases between. This CDR3 comprises 14 residues. The CDR3 region is CASSYLMNTGELFF. The CDR3 nucleotides are TGTGCCAGCAGTTACTTGATGAACACCGGGGAGCTGTTTTTT.

This clonotype was seen repeatedly, ten times or more. The genes are TRBV19 and TRBJ2-7; D is tentatively TRBD1 or TRBD2 (5 bases each). Per the germline V gene, CDR1 is LNHDA and CDR2 is SQIVND (reference sequence). V was pared by 3 bases and J by 0 bases, with 6 bases between. The length of the CDR3 is 13 residues. As DNA, the CDR3 is TGTGCCAGTAGTATGGGGACCTCCTACGAGCAGTACTTC. It encodes CASSMGTSYEQYF.